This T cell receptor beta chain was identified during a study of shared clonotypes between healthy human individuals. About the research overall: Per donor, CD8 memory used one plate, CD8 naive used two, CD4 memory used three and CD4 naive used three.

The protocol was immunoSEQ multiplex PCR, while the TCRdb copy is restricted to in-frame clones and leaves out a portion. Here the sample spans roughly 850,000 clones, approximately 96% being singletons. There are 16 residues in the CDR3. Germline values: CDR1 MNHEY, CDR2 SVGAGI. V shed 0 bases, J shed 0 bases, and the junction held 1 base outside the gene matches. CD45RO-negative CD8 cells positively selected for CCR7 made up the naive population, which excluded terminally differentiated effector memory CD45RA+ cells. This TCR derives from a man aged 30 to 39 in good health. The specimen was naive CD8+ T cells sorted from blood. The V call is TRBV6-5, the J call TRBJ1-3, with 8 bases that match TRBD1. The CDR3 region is CASSYSGTGSGNTIYF. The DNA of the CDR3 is TGTGCCAGCAGTTACTCAGGGACAGGCTCTGGAAACACCATATATTTT.